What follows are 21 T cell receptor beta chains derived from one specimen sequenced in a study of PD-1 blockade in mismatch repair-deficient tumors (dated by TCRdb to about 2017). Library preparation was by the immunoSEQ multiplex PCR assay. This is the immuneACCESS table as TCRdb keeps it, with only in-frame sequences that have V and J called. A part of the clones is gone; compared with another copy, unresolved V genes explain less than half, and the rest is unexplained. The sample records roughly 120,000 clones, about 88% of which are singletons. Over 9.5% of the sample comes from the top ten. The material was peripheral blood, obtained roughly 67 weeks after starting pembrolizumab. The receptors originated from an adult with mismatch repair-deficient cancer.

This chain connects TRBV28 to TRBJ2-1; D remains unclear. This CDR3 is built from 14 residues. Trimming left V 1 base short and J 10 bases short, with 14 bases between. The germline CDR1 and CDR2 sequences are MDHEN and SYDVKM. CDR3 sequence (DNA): TGTGCCAGCAGTTTATCCGGTCTCGGTGGAGAGCAGTTCTTC. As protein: CASSLSGLGGEQFF.

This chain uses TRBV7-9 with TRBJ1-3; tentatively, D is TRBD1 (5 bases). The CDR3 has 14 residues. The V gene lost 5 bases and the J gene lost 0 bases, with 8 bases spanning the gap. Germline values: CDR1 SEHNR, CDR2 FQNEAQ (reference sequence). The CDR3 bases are TGTGCCAGCAGCCCCAGGGTCTCTGGAAACACCATATATTTT. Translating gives CASSPRVSGNTIYF.

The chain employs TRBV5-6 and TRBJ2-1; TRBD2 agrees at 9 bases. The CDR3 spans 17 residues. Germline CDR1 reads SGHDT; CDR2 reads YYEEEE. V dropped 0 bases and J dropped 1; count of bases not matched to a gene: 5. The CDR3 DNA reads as TGTGCCAGCAGCTTGGGAGCCAGCGGGGGGTCCTACAATGAGCAGTTCTTC. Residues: CASSLGASGGSYNEQFF. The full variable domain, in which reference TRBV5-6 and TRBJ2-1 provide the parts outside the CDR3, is DAGVTQSPTHLIKTRGQQVTLRCSPKSGHDTVSWYQQALGQGPQFIFQYYEEEERQRGNFPDRFSGHQFPNYSSELNVNALLLGDSALYLCASSLGASGGSYNEQFFGPGTRLTVL.

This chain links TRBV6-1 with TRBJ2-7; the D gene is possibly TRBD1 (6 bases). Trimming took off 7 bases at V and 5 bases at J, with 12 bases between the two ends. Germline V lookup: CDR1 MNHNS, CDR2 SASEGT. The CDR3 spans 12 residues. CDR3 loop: CASTEPGDEQYF. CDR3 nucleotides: TGTGCCAGCACCGAGCCAGGGGACGAGCAGTACTTC.

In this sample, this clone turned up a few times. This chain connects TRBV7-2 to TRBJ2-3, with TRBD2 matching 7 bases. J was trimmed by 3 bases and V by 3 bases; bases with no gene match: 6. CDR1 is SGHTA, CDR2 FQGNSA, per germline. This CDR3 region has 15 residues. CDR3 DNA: TGTGCCAGCAGCTTTGGACTAGGGGTGACAGATACGCAGTATTTT. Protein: CASSFGLGVTDTQYF.

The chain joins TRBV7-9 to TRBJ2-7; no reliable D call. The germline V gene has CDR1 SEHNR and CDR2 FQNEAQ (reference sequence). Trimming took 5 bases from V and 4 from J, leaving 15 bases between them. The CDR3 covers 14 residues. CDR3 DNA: TGTGCCAGCAGCAAACAAAATAGGGATTACGAGCAGTACTTC. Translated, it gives CASSKQNRDYEQYF.

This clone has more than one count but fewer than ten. CDR3 nucleotides: TGTGCCATCAGTGATATCCACGAGCAGTACTTC. Its protein product is CAISDIHEQYF. V gene TRBV10-3 combines with J gene TRBJ2-7; D is unclear. This CDR3 region has 11 residues. Germline V gene sequence: CDR1 ENHRY, CDR2 SYGVKD. Trimming took 3 bases from V and 5 from J, leaving 5 bases between them.

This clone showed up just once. The CDR3 here is CASLPGLAGASRNEQYF. CDR3 nucleotides: TGTGCCAGCTTGCCGGGGCTAGCGGGAGCGTCTCGGAACGAGCAGTACTTC. V is TRBV28 and J is TRBJ2-7; 10 positions agree with TRBD2. In germline, CDR1 is MDHEN, CDR2 SYDVKM. CDR3 length: 17 amino acids. V lost 8 bases, J lost 5 bases, and 18 bases stayed unmatched.

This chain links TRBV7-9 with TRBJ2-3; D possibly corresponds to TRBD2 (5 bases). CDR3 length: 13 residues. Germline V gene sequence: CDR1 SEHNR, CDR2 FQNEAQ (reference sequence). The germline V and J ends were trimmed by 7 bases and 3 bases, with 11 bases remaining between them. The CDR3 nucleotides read TGTGCCAGCACGGTGGGAGCGACAGATACGCAGTATTTT. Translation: CASTVGATDTQYF. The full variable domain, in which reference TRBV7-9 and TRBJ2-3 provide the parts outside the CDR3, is DTGVSQNPRHKITKRGQNVTFRCDPISEHNRLYWYRQTLGQGPEFLTYFQNEAQLEKSRLLSDRFSAERPKGSFSTLEIQRTEQGDSAMYLCASTVGATDTQYFGPGTRLTVL.

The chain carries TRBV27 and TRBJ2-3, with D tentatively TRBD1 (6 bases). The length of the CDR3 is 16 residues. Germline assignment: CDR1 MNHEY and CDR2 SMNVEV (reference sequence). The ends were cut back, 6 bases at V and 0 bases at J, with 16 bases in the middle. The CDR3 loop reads CASSLLRDKSTDTQYF. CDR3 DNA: TGTGCCAGCAGCCTCCTACGGGACAAAAGCACAGATACGCAGTATTTT.

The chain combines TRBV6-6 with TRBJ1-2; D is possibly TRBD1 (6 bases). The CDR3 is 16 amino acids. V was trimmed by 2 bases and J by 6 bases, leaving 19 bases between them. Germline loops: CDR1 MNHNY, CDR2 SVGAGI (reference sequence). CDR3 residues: CASSYLKGGKENGYTF. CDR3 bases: TGTGCCAGCAGTTACCTAAAGGGGGGGAAGGAGAATGGCTACACCTTC.

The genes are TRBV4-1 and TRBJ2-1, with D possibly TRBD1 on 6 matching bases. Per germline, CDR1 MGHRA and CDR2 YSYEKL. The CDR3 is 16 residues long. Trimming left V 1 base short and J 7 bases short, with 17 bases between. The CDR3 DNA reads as TGCGCCAGCAGCCAAGTTAGCCAGGGGTTAGGTAATGAGCAGTTCTTC. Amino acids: CASSQVSQGLGNEQFF.

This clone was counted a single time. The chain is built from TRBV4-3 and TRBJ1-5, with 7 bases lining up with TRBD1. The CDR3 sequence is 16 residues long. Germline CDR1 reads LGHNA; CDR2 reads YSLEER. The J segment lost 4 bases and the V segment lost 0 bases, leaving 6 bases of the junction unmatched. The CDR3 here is CASSQDRTGFNQPQHF. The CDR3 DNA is TGCGCCAGCAGCCAAGATCGGACAGGCTTTAATCAGCCCCAGCATTTT.

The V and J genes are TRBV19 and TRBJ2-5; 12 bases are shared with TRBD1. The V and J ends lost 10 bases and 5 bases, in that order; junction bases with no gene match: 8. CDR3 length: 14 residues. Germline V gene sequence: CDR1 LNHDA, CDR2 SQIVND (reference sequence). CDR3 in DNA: TGTGCCACAGGGGACAGGGGGCTCGGGGAGACCCAGTACTTC. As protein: CATGDRGLGETQYF. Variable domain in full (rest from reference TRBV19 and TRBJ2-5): DGGITQSPKYLFRKEGQNVTLSCEQNLNHDAMYWYRQDPGQGLRLIYYSQIVNDFQKGDIAEGYSVSREKKESFPLTVTSAQKNPTAFYLCATGDRGLGETQYFGPGTRLLVL.

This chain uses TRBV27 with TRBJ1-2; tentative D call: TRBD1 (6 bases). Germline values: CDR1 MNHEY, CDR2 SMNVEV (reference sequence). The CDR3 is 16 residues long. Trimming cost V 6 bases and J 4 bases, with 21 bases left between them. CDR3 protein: CASSYKGGAFSYGYTF. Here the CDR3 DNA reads TGTGCCAGCAGCTACAAGGGGGGGGCGTTCAGCTATGGCTACACCTTC.

The CDR3 sequence: CASSYSDGRASEQYF. DNA of the CDR3: TGTGCCAGCAGTTACTCGGATGGCAGGGCATCCGAGCAGTACTTC. The V and J genes are TRBV6-5 and TRBJ2-7, with a tentative D call TRBD1 (5 bases). V was shortened by 0 bases and J by 6 bases, with 15 bases between the two germline ends. Germline assignment: CDR1 MNHEY and CDR2 SVGAGI. The CDR3 length is 15 residues.

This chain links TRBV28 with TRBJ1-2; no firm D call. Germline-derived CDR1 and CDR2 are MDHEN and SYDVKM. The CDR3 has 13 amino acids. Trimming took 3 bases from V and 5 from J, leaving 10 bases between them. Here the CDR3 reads CASSFVGEYGYTF. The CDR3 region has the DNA TGTGCCAGCAGTTTTGTTGGGGAATATGGCTACACCTTC.

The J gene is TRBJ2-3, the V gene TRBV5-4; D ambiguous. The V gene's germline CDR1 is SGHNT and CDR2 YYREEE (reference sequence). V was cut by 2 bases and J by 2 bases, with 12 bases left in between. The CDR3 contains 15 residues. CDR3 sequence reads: CASSFGRIFTDTQYF. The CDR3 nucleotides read TGTGCCAGCAGCTTCGGACGGATTTTCACAGATACGCAGTATTTT.

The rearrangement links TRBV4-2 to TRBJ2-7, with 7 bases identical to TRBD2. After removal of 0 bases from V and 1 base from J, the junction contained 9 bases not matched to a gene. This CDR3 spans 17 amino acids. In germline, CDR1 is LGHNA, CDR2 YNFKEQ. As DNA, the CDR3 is TGTGCCAGCAGCCAAGAACCCCGGTCGCGGGGGTCCTACGAGCAGTACTTC. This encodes CASSQEPRSRGSYEQYF.

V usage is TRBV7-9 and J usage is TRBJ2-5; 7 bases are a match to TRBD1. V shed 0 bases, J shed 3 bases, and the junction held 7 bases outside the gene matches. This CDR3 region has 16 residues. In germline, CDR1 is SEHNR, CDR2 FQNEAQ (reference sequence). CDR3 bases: TGTGCCAGCAGCTTAGCTTCAGGGACAGACAAAGAGACCCAGTACTTC. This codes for CASSLASGTDKETQYF.

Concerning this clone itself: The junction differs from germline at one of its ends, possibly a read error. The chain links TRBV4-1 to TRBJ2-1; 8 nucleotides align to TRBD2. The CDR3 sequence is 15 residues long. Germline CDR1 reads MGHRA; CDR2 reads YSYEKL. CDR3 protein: CASSLRLASYSEQFF. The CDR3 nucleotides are TGCGCCAGCAGCCTTAGACTAGCGAGCTACAGTGAGCAGTTCTTC.